The clone carrying this TCR beta chain was detected once. The source of the sample is a study of blood T cell repertoires in COVID-19. Study summary: Some COVID-19 samples were acute and others convalescent; all came from the United States, Italy and Spain.

The V segment lost 6 bases and the J segment 1 base; nucleotides outside the gene matches: 1. The CDR3 contains 13 residues. The germline gives CDR1 SGHVS, CDR2 FNYEAQ. In the study's own analysis: Quantification of nucleated cells was approximated via reference gene primer amplification. The method was immunoSEQ multiplex PCR; TCRdb's version includes in-frame clones alone and lacks a portion of them. V and J calls and clone size are as listed in that table; D and trimming were resolved from the DNA. Here the sample spans 150,000 to 200,000 clones, roughly 82% being singletons. The age range of participants was 18 to 89 years, with residence in some 25 US areas. Clinical histories supplied by participants themselves formed the basis of cohort assignment.

This receptor was obtained from a woman aged 55-75 years with acute COVID-19. The sequenced sample was PBMCs or T cells enriched from blood (not recorded which). This chain connects TRBV7-6 to TRBJ1-1; TRBD1 agrees at 8 bases. DNA for the CDR3: TGTGCCAGCAGTGGACAGGGGAACACTGAAGCTTTCTTT. Its translation: CASSGQGNTEAFF.